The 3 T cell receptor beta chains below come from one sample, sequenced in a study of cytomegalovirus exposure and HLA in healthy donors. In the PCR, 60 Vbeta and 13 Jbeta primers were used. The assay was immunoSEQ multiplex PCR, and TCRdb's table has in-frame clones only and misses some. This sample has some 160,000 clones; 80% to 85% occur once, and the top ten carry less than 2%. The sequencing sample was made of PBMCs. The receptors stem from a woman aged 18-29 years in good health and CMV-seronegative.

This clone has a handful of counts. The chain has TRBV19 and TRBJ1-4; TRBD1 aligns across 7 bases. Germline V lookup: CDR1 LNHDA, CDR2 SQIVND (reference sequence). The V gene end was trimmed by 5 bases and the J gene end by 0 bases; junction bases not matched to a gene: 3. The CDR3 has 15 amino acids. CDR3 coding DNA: TGTGCCAGTAGTCCCGGGACAGCAACTAATGAAAAACTGTTTTTT. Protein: CASSPGTATNEKLFF.

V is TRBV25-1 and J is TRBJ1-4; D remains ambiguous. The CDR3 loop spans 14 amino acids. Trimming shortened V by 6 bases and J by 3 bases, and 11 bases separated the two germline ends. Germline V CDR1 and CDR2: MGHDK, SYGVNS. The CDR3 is CASSPESPNEKLFF. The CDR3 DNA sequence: TGTGCCAGCAGCCCCGAGAGCCCTAATGAAAAACTGTTTTTT.

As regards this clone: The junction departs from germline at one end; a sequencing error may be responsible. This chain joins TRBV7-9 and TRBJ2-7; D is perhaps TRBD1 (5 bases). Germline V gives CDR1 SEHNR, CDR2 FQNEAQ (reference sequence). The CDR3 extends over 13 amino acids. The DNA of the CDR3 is TGTTCCAGCAGCTTCCCGGACACCTACGAGCAGTACTTC. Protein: CSSSFPDTYEQYF.